This TCR beta chain was profiled in a study of cytomegalovirus exposure and HLA in healthy donors. The PCR used 60 Vbeta and 13 Jbeta primers. The protocol was immunoSEQ multiplex PCR, while the TCRdb copy is restricted to in-frame clones and leaves out a portion. Here the sample spans roughly 180,000 clones, 79% being singletons. The V end lost 4 bases, the J end lost 0 bases, and 10 bases lay between the germline ends. Germline CDR1 is SGHVS and CDR2 is FQNEAQ. The length of the CDR3 is 14 residues. The sequence came from a girl under 18 in good health and CMV-seropositive. Sequencing used PBMCs. The chain couples TRBV7-8 to TRBJ2-7, with D perhaps matching TRBD1 (5 bases). CDR3 coding DNA: TGTGCCAGCAGCTCTCACAGGTCCTCCTACGAGCAGTACTTC. Encoded protein: CASSSHRSSYEQYF.